This paragraph covers one TCR beta chain sequence. CDR1 is DFQATT, CDR2 SNEGSKA, per germline (reference sequence). The CDR3 length is 12 residues. Each CDR3 protein gets one entry in TCRdb, which reprocessed the 5' RACE reads and gives no DNA. The table for this sample gives about 350,000 distinct CDR3 sequences. The data originate from a study of monozygotic twins with inflammatory bowel disease. The receptor was isolated from a human donor with ulcerative colitis or Crohn's disease, or a healthy co-twin of an affected twin (not recorded which). This chain connects TRBV20-1 to TRBJ1-5. The sample consisted of blood. CDR3 protein: CSADGLHRPQHF.